This paragraph reports one TCR beta chain. This sample is drawn from a study of control samples from healthy donors and cancer patients. Assay: immunoSEQ multiplex PCR; the TCRdb copy retains only in-frame clones and omits some. The sample has 400,000 to 500,000 clones, approximately 90% seen once; the top ten hold around 6.4%. The source is a man aged 35-49 years with head and neck cancer. Material for sequencing was PBMCs.

The CDR3 nucleotides are TGTGCCAGCAGCTTAGCGAGCGGGGTGGAACAGCCCCAGCATTTT. Its translation is CASSLASGVEQPQHF. The chain employs TRBV7-9 and TRBJ1-5, with no clear D. The V and J ends lost 0 bases and 7 bases respectively, with 13 bases between them. Germline V lookup: CDR1 SEHNR, CDR2 FQNEAQ (reference sequence). This CDR3 comprises 15 residues. The full variable domain, with the rest looked up from reference TRBV7-9 and TRBJ1-5, is DTGVSQNPRHKITKRGQNVTFRCDPISEHNRLYWYRQTLGQGPEFLTYFQNEAQLEKSRLLSDRFSAERPKGSFSTLEIQRTEQGDSAMYLCASSLASGVEQPQHFGDGTRLSIL.